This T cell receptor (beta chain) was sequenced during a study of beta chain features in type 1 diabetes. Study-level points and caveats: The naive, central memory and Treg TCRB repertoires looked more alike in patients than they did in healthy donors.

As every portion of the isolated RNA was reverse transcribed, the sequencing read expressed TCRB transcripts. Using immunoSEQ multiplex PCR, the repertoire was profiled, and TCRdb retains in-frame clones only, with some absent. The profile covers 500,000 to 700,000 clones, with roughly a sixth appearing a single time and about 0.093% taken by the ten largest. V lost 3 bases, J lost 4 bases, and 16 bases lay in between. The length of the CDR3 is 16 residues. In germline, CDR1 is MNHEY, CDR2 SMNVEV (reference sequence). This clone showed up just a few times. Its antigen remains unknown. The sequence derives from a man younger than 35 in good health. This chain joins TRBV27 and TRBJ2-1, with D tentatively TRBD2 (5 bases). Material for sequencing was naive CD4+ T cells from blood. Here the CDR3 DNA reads TGTGCCAGCAGTTTGTTTCCCAAAGCGGCGTACAATGAGCAGTTCTTC. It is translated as CASSLFPKAAYNEQFF.